This T cell receptor beta chain was recorded in a study of T cell repertoires in cytomegalovirus infection. TCRdb re-called the reads through MiXCR, storing one row per CDR3 protein. Among about 770,000 distinct CDR3 sequences listed, 25% to 30% were seen once. The CDR3 covers 13 residues. Trimming took off 4 bases at V and 7 bases at J, with 14 bases between the two ends. CDR1 is MNHEY, CDR2 SMNVEV, per germline (reference sequence). This clonotype was counted between two and nine times. Its antigen remains unidentified. This clonotype originated in a human donor in good health (CMV status not recorded). Some clones in this sample may be carry-over from other donors' samples. The specimen comprised cultured CD8+ T cells from PBMCs, sampled from culture after CMV antigen stimulation. The V and J genes are TRBV27 and TRBJ2-7; D possibly corresponds to TRBD2 (6 bases). For the CDR3, the DNA is TGTGCCAGCAGTTCCCTTTCGGAGGGGGAGCAGTACTTC. Amino acids: CASSSLSEGEQYF.